This TCR beta chain was recovered during a study of T cells in Graves' hyperthyroidism and ophthalmopathy. Study at large: Blood from the periphery was taken at initial diagnosis, before any treatment.

Uncontrolled infection, other autoimmune disease, pregnancy or lactation excluded patients. Diagnoses used clinical symptoms, serum thyroxine and TRAb, thyroid ultrasound and orbital computed tomography. The authors obtained PBMCs from about 9.5 ml of fresh peripheral blood. V lost 5 bases to trimming and J lost 2 bases, with 12 bases between them. The CDR3 loop spans 14 amino acids. From germline, CDR1 is SEHNR and CDR2 FQNEAQ (reference sequence). RNA transcripts yielded amplified TCR beta CDR3 regions. Initially, a first-round RT-PCR of the TCR CDR3 employed the HTBI primer set. TCRdb independently ran MiXCR on the multiplex PCR reads; one entry per CDR3 protein. Of 300,000 to 350,000 distinct CDR3 sequences in the sample, 15% to 20% are singletons; the top ten hold roughly 49%.

The V call is TRBV7-9, the J call TRBJ2-5, with a possible D match to TRBD1 (5 bases). The TCR comes from a woman aged 45-65 years with Graves' hyperthyroidism. Sequencing was done on a sample of blood. The CDR3 sequence is CASSRNTGQETQYF. The CDR3 region has the DNA TGTGCCAGCAGCCGGAATACAGGACAAGAGACCCAGTACTTC.